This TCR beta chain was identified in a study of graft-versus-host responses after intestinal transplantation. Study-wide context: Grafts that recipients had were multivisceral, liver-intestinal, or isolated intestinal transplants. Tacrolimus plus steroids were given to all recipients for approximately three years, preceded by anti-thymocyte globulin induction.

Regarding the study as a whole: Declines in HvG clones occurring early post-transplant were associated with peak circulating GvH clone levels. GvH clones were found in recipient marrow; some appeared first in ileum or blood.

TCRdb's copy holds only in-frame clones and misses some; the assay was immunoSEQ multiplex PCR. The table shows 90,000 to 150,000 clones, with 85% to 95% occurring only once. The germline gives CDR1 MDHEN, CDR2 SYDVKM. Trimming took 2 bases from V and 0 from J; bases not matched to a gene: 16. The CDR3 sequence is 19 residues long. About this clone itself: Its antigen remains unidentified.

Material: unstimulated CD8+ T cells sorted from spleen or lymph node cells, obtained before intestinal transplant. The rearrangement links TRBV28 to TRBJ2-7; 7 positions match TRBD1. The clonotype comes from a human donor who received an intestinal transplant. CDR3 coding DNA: TGTGCCAGCAGTTTAACCGTAAGTCGGGGACAGCCCCCCTCCTACGAGCAGTACTTC. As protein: CASSLTVSRGQPPSYEQYF.